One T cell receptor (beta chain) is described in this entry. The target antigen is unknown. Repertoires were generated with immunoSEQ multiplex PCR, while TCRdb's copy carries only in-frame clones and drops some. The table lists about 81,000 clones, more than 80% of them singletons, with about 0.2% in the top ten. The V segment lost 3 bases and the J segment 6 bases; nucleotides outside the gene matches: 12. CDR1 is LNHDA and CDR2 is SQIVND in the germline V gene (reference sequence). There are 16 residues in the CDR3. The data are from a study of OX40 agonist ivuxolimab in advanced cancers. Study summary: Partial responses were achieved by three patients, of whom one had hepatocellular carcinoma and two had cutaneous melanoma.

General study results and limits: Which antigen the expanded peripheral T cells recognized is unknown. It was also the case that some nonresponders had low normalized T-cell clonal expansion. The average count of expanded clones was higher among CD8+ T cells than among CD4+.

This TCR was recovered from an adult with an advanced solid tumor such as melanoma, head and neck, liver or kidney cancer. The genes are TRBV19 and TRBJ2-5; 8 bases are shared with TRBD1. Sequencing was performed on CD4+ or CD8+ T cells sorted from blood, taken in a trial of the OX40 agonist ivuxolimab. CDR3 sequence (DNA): TGTGCCAGTAGTATTAATGGACAGGGTGGAATAAAGACCCAGTACTTC. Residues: CASSINGQGGIKTQYF.